The T cell receptor beta chain under discussion was sequenced for a study of T cell changes during pregnancy in multiple sclerosis. The method was immunoSEQ multiplex PCR; TCRdb's version includes in-frame clones alone and lacks a portion of them. The data contain about 51,000 clones, 93% of them singletons. Germline V CDR1 and CDR2: MNHEY, SMNVEV (reference sequence). The CDR3 contains 13 residues. V was shortened by 9 bases and J by 4 bases, with 13 bases between the two germline ends. This TCR was sampled from a female donor with multiple sclerosis, enrolled in a pregnancy study. J is TRBJ1-5 and V is TRBV27; perhaps TRBD1 as D (5 bases). The sequences come from peripheral blood, collected in the second trimester of pregnancy. In DNA, the CDR3 is TGTGCCAGTGGGGAGGGGAAGAATCAGCCCCAGCATTTT. Translation: CASGEGKNQPQHF.